The source of this T cell receptor (beta chain) is a study of blood T cell repertoires in COVID-19. Study summary: There were acute and convalescent COVID-19 samples, and they came from the United States, Italy and Spain. The cDNA or gDNA used as material had been derived from T cells, B-cell-depleted T cells, or PBMCs.

Using immunoSEQ multiplex PCR, the repertoire was profiled, and TCRdb retains in-frame clones only, with some absent. The table includes 50,000 or so clones, over 75% detected once. The receptor was derived from a human donor with active COVID-19. The donor label of this sample is uncertain. The sequenced material came from peripheral blood.

The CDR3 loop reads CASSPGTGGLLNTEAFF. The CDR3, as DNA: TGTGCCAGCAGCCCCGGGACAGGGGGTCTCCTGAACACTGAAGCTTTCTTT. This chain uses TRBV7-3 with TRBJ1-1; 11 bases match TRBD1. In germline, CDR1 is SGHTA, CDR2 FQGTGA. The CDR3 sequence is 17 residues long. Trimming at V came to 5 bases and at J to 0 bases, leaving 8 bases not matched to a gene.